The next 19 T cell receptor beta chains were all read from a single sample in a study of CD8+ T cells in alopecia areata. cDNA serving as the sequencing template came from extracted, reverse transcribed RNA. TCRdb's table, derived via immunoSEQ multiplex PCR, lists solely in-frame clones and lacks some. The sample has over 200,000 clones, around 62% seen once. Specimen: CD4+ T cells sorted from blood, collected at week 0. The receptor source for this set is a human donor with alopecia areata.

The CDR3: CSVDDRSSGANVLTF. The CDR3 DNA is TGCAGCGTTGACGACCGTTCCTCTGGGGCCAACGTCCTGACTTTC. The genes are TRBV29-1 and TRBJ2-6; D gene ambiguous. V was cut by 3 bases and J by 0 bases, with 9 bases left in between. CDR1 is SQVTM and CDR2 is ANQGSEA in the germline V gene. The CDR3 extends over 15 amino acids.

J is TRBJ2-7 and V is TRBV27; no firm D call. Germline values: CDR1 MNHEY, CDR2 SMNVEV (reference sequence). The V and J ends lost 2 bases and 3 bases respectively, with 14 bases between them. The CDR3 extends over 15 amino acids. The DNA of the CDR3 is TGTGCCAGCAGTTTAAGGCCAGGATTAGGCTACGAGCAGTACTTC. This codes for CASSLRPGLGYEQYF.

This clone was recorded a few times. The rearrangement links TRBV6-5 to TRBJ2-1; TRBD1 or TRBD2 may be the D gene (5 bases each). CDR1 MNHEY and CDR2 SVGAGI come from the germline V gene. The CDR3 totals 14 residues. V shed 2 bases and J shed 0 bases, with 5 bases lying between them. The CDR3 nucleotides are TGTGCCAGCAGTTACGGGGGCTCCTACAATGAGCAGTTCTTC. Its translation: CASSYGGSYNEQFF.

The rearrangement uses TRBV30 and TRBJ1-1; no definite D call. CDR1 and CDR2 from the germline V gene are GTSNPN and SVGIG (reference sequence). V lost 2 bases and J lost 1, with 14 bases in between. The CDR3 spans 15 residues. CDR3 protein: CAWSPPGLSNTEAFF. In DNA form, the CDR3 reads TGTGCCTGGAGTCCCCCAGGACTTTCGAACACTGAAGCTTTCTTT.

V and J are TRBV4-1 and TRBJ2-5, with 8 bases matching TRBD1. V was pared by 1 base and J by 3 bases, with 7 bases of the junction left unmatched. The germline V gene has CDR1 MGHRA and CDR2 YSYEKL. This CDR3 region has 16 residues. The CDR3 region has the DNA TGCGCCAGCAGCCAAGCCCCGACAGGGGCGAAAGAGACCCAGTACTTC. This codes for CASSQAPTGAKETQYF.

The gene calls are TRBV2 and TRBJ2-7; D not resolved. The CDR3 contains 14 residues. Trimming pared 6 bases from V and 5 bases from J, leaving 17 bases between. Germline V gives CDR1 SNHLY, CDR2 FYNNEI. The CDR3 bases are TGTGCCAGCAGCGGCGCCCCTAGGCCCCACGAGCAGTACTTC. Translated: CASSGAPRPHEQYF.

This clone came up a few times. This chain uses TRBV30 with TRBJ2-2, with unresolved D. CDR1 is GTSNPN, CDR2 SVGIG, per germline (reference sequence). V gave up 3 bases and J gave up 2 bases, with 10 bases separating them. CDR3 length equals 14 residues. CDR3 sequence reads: CAWSGGVNTGELFF. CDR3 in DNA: TGTGCCTGGAGCGGTGGGGTCAACACCGGGGAGCTGTTTTTT. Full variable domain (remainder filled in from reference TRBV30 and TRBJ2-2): SQTIHQWPATLVQPVGSPLSLECTVEGTSNPNLYWYRQAAGRGLQLLFYSVGIGQISSEVPQNLSASRPQDRQFILSSKKLLLSDSGFYLCAWSGGVNTGELFFGEGSRLTVL.

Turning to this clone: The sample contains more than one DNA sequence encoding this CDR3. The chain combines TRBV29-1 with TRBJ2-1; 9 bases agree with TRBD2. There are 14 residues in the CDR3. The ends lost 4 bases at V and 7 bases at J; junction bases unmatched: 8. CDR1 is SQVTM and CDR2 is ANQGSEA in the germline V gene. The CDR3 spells CSVGLAGVGNEQFF. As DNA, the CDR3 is TGCAGCGTTGGTTTAGCGGGAGTTGGGAATGAGCAGTTCTTC.

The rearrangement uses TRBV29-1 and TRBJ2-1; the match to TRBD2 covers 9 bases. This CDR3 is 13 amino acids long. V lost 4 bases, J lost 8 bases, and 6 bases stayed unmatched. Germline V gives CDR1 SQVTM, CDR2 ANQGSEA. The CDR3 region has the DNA TGCAGCGTTGGCGGGAGGGCCGGCCATGAGCAGTTCTTC. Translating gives CSVGGRAGHEQFF.

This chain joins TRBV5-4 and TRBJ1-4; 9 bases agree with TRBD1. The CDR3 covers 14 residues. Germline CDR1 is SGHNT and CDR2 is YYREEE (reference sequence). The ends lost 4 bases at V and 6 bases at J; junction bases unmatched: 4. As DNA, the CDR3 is TGTGCCAGCAGCCTCCGGGACAGGGATGAAAAACTGTTTTTT. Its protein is CASSLRDRDEKLFF.

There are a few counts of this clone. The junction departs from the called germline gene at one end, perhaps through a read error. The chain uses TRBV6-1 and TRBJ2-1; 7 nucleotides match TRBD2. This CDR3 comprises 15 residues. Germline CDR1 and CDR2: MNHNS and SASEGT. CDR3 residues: CASSDASGSYSEQFF. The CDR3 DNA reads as TGTGCCAGCAGTGACGCTAGCGGCTCCTACAGTGAGCAGTTCTTC.

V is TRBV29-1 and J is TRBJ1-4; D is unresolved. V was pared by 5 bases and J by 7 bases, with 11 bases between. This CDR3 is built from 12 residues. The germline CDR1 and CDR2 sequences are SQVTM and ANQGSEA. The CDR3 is CSVTIPGEKLFF. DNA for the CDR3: TGCAGCGTTACGATCCCAGGTGAAAAACTGTTTTTT.

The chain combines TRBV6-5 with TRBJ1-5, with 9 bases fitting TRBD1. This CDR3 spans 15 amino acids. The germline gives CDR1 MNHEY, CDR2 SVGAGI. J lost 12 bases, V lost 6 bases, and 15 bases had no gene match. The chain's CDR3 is CASRPPGQGYQGQHF. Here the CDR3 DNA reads TGTGCCAGCAGACCGCCGGGACAGGGATATCAGGGCCAGCATTTT.

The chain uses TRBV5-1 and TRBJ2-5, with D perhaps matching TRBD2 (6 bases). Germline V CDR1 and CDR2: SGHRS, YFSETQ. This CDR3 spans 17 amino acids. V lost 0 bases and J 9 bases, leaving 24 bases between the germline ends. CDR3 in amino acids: CASSLASAGSSRDSQYF. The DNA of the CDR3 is TGCGCCAGCAGCTTGGCGTCCGCGGGAAGTTCCCGAGATTCCCAGTACTTC.

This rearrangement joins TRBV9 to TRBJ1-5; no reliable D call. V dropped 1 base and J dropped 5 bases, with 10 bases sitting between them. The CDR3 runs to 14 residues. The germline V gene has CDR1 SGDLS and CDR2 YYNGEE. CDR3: CASSVPPDYQPQHF. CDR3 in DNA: TGTGCCAGCAGCGTACCCCCAGACTATCAGCCCCAGCATTTT.

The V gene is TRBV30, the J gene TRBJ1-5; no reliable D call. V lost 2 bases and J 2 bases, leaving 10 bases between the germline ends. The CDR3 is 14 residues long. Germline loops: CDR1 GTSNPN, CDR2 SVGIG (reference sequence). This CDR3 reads CAWSTGKGNQPQHF. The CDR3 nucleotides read TGTGCCTGGAGTACGGGAAAGGGCAATCAGCCCCAGCATTTT.

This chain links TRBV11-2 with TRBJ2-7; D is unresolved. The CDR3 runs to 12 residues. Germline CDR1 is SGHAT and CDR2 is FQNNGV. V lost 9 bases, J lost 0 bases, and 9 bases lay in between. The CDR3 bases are TGTGCCAGTACGGAGAGCTCCTACGAGCAGTACTTC. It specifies CASTESSYEQYF.

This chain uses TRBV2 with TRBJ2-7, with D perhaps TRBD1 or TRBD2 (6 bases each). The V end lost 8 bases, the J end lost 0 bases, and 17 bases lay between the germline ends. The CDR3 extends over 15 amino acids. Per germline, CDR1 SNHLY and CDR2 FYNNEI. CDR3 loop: CASHSRGRSSYEQYF. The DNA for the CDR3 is TGTGCCAGCCACTCCCGGGGGCGAAGCTCCTACGAGCAGTACTTC.

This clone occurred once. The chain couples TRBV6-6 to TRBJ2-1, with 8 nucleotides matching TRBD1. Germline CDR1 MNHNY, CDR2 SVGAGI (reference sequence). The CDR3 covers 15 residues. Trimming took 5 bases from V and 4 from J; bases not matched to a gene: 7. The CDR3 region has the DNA TGTGCCAGCAGTGGCCGGGACAGGCTTTACAATGAGCAGTTCTTC. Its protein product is CASSGRDRLYNEQFF.